This entry lists 24 T cell receptor beta chains sequenced from one sample in a study of blood T cell repertoires in COVID-19. TCRdb's copy holds only in-frame clones and misses some; the assay was immunoSEQ multiplex PCR. The table lists some 96,000 clones, more than 75% of them singletons. The sequenced sample was peripheral blood. The receptors were sampled from a man younger than 45 in a cohort sampled during active COVID-19.

This clone appeared once. Other DNA variants within this sample encode the same CDR3. The J gene is TRBJ2-7, the V gene TRBV6-5; 11 bases map to TRBD1. J was trimmed by 4 bases and V by 8 bases; bases with no gene match: 4. The CDR3 consists of 13 residues. CDR1 MNHEY and CDR2 SVGAGI come from the germline V gene. CDR3 DNA sequence: TGTGCCAGCTCCCGGGACAGGGGGTACGAGCAGTACTTC. Translating gives CASSRDRGYEQYF.

This clone was picked up a small number of times. The CDR3 DNA sequence: TGTGCCAGCGCGACAGGGGAAGAACAGCCCCAGCATTTT. Translation: CASATGEEQPQHF. The chain carries TRBV18 and TRBJ1-5, with 8 bases that match TRBD1. Germline V gene lookup returns CDR1 KGHSH and CDR2 LQKENI. This CDR3 region has 13 residues. Losses at the gene ends were 8 bases for V and 7 bases for J; bases not matched to a gene: 7. The full variable domain, its missing parts supplied by reference TRBV18 and TRBJ1-5, is NAGVMQNPRHLVRRRGQEARLRCSPMKGHSHVYWYRQLPEEGLKFMVYLQKENIIDESGMPKERFSAEFPKEGPSILRIQQVVRGDSAAYFCASATGEEQPQHFGDGTRLSIL.

Written as DNA, the CDR3 is TGTGCCAGCAGTCGGACAGGGAACCTCGGAGAGCCCCAGCATTTT. Translation gives CASSRTGNLGEPQHF. The rearrangement joins TRBV6-5 to TRBJ1-5; 8 bases map to TRBD1. The V gene end was trimmed by 5 bases and the J gene end by 8 bases; junction bases not matched to a gene: 11. The CDR3 is 15 residues long. Germline loops: CDR1 MNHEY, CDR2 SVGAGI.

This clone was observed a few times. The gene calls are TRBV7-2 and TRBJ1-3; 7 bases map to TRBD1. CDR1 and CDR2 (germline): SGHTA, FQGNSA. This CDR3 has 15 residues. The J segment lost 0 bases and the V segment lost 10 bases, leaving 9 bases of the junction unmatched. Written as DNA, the CDR3 is TGTGCCACCAAGCAGGACAGGAGCTCTGGAAACACCATATATTTT. It yields the protein CATKQDRSSGNTIYF.

This chain joins TRBV5-1 and TRBJ1-2; 9 bases are a match to TRBD1. CDR1 is SGHRS, CDR2 YFSETQ, per germline. The junction had 6 bases not matched to a gene; V was cut back by 5 bases and J by 4 bases. This CDR3 contains 14 residues. In DNA form, the CDR3 reads TGCGCCAGCAGTACCGGGACAGGGTTCTATGGCTACACCTTC. Translated, it gives CASSTGTGFYGYTF.

The rearrangement links TRBV7-9 to TRBJ2-2; 7 positions agree with TRBD1. J was trimmed by 6 bases and V by 3 bases; bases with no gene match: 4. Germline values: CDR1 SEHNR, CDR2 FQNEAQ (reference sequence). This CDR3 is 14 amino acids long. CDR3 sequence (DNA): TGTGCCAGCAGCTTCAGCGACAGGGCCGGGGAGCTGTTTTTT. It yields the protein CASSFSDRAGELFF.

In nucleotides, the CDR3 is TGTGCCAGCAGTCAAGGGGGTCAGCCCCAGCATTTT. Its protein product is CASSQGGQPQHF. The gene calls are TRBV6-6 and TRBJ1-5, with D perhaps TRBD1 (6 bases). The ends were cut back, 5 bases at V and 6 bases at J, with 8 bases in the middle. The CDR3 covers 12 residues. Looked up from germline, CDR1 is MNHNY and CDR2 is SVGAGI (reference sequence).

This rearrangement joins TRBV6-1 to TRBJ1-4, with TRBD1 matching 7 bases. The CDR3 sequence is 17 residues long. The germline V gene encodes CDR1 MNHNS and CDR2 SASEGT. Germline trimming cut 0 bases from V and 4 bases from J; bases unmatched to any gene: 8. DNA for the CDR3: TGTGCCAGCAGTGAAGCCAAGGTGGGACAGAATAATGAAAAACTGTTTTTT. Its translation: CASSEAKVGQNNEKLFF.

The chain has TRBV2 and TRBJ2-3; tentative D call: TRBD1 (6 bases). The CDR3 spans 15 residues. Trimming left V 4 bases short and J 1 base short, with 12 bases between. In germline, CDR1 is SNHLY, CDR2 FYNNEI. Here the CDR3 DNA reads TGTGCCAGCAGTGTGGGCAGGGGAGGCACAGATACGCAGTATTTT. It translates to CASSVGRGGTDTQYF.

Comments on this clone: It may be a read error: a sequence one base away is much more abundant. This chain links TRBV7-2 with TRBJ2-1, with D perhaps TRBD1 (6 bases). This CDR3 region has 14 residues. Deletions cut 0 bases from V and 5 bases from J, with 8 bases between. Germline V lookup: CDR1 SGHTA, CDR2 FQGNSA. CDR3 DNA sequence: TGTGCCAGCAGCTTAGCGGGGGCCAACAATGAGCAGTTCTTC. It specifies CASSLAGANNEQFF.

This clone has a single count. The chain has TRBV5-5 and TRBJ1-1; 8 bases map to TRBD1. The germline V gene has CDR1 SGHKS and CDR2 YYEKEE (reference sequence). The CDR3 is 13 amino acids. With 2 bases clipped from V and 6 bases from J, the junction kept 3 bases outside the gene matches. The CDR3 DNA reads as TGTGCCAGCAGCTTTAACAGGGGGGCTGAAGCTTTCTTT. Translation gives CASSFNRGAEAFF.

This chain links TRBV29-1 with TRBJ1-1; D not certain. The V gene lost 4 bases and the J gene lost 2 bases, with 8 bases spanning the gap. The germline V gene has CDR1 SQVTM and CDR2 ANQGSEA. The length of the CDR3 is 12 residues. CDR3 in DNA: TGCAGCGTTGGTCAGTTCAACACTGAAGCTTTCTTT. Protein product: CSVGQFNTEAFF.

CDR3 sequence reads: CASSPIGQTHAAQHF. The CDR3 nucleotides read TGTGCCAGTAGCCCAATTGGACAGACCCACGCGGCCCAGCATTTT. The gene calls are TRBV19 and TRBJ1-5; tentative D call: TRBD1 (6 bases). Per the germline V gene, CDR1 is LNHDA and CDR2 is SQIVND (reference sequence). This CDR3 spans 15 amino acids. V gave up 6 bases and J gave up 11 bases, with 23 bases separating them.

The V gene is TRBV7-9, the J gene TRBJ1-2; 8 bases agree with TRBD1. Trimming cost V 1 base and J 8 bases; bases outside gene matches: 3. This CDR3 is built from 13 residues. Germline V gene sequence: CDR1 SEHNR, CDR2 FQNEAQ (reference sequence). The CDR3 nucleotides are TGTGCCAGCAGCTTAGTACAGGGGGGCGGCTACACCTTC. It codes for CASSLVQGGGYTF.

V usage is TRBV2 and J usage is TRBJ2-5; D gene uncertain. Germline V gene lookup returns CDR1 SNHLY and CDR2 FYNNEI. The germline V and J ends were trimmed by 4 bases and 5 bases, with 8 bases remaining between them. The CDR3 sequence is 12 residues long. The CDR3 here is CASSASLETQYF. The CDR3 nucleotides are TGTGCCAGCAGTGCCTCCTTGGAGACCCAGTACTTC.

The chain joins TRBV4-2 to TRBJ2-2; 12 bases line up with TRBD2. Germline V CDR1 and CDR2: LGHNA, YNFKEQ. Trimming at V came to 0 bases and at J to 7 bases, leaving 6 bases not matched to a gene. The CDR3 runs to 17 residues. CDR3 protein: CASSQDTSGGKDGELFF. The CDR3 region has the DNA TGTGCCAGCAGCCAAGATACTAGCGGGGGGAAGGACGGGGAGCTGTTTTTT.

This chain joins TRBV5-4 and TRBJ1-2, with D uncertain. The CDR3 spans 14 residues. CDR1 is SGHNT, CDR2 YYREEE, per germline (reference sequence). The V gene lost 4 bases and the J gene lost 6 bases, with 16 bases spanning the gap. CDR3 loop: CASSGGVLGNGYTF. CDR3 DNA sequence: TGTGCCAGCAGCGGAGGCGTTTTGGGTAATGGCTACACCTTC.

This rearrangement joins TRBV25-1 to TRBJ1-1; 7 bases align to TRBD1. The CDR3 is made up of 13 amino acids. Germline assignment: CDR1 MGHDK and CDR2 SYGVNS. V trimming: 4 bases; J trimming: 7 bases; junction bases outside the gene matches: 6. The CDR3 nucleotides read TGTGCCAGCAGTGCCCTAGGGGGCGGTGAAGCTTTCTTT. This translates into CASSALGGGEAFF.

This chain uses TRBV7-9 with TRBJ1-1; D remains unclear. Germline CDR1 is SEHNR and CDR2 is FQNEAQ (reference sequence). The CDR3 length is 12 residues. Trimming left V 6 bases short and J 5 bases short, with 10 bases between. In DNA, the CDR3 is TGTGCCAGCAGTCCAGGCCGGACTGAAGCTTTCTTT. This codes for CASSPGRTEAFF.

The gene calls are TRBV6-2 or TRBV6-3 and TRBJ1-1; possible D gene TRBD1, 5 bases. In germline, CDR1 is MNHEY, CDR2 SVGEGT. The CDR3 is 13 amino acids. Trimming shortened V by 6 bases and J by 10 bases, and 18 bases separated the two germline ends. CDR3 residues: CASSPDGLGVAFF. CDR3 DNA sequence: TGTGCCAGCAGCCCCGACGGACTAGGGGTAGCTTTCTTT.

This rearrangement joins TRBV7-3 to TRBJ2-2; 11 nucleotides agree with TRBD1. Germline V gene sequence: CDR1 SGHTA, CDR2 FQGTGA. This CDR3 comprises 18 residues. Germline trimming cut 5 bases from V and 4 bases from J; bases unmatched to any gene: 12. CDR3 DNA: TGTGCCAGCAGCACTGGGACAGGGGGTTACCCGAGCACCGGGGAGCTGTTTTTT. This translates into CASSTGTGGYPSTGELFF. Full variable domain (rest looked up from reference TRBV7-3 and TRBJ2-2): GAGVSQTPSNKVTEKGKYVELRCDPISGHTALYWYRQSLGQGPEFLIYFQGTGAADDSGLPNDRFFAVRPEGSVSTLKIQRTERGDSAVYLCASSTGTGGYPSTGELFFGEGSRLTVL.

The chain employs TRBV28 and TRBJ2-7, with a tentative D call TRBD2 (5 bases). Germline V gives CDR1 MDHEN, CDR2 SYDVKM. CDR3 length: 12 residues. Trimming took 7 bases from V and 1 from J, leaving 8 bases between them. CDR3 nucleotides: TGTGCCAGCAATCGGGGTTCCTACGAGCAGTACTTC. Translating it yields CASNRGSYEQYF.

The V and J genes are TRBV7-8 and TRBJ2-5; 8 bases line up with TRBD2. The CDR3 is 17 residues long. V was clipped by 3 bases and J by 3 bases; unmatched bases: 12. CDR1 and CDR2 (germline): SGHVS, FQNEAQ. The CDR3: CASSFPLERGGKETQYF. CDR3 in DNA: TGTGCCAGCAGCTTCCCCCTTGAACGGGGGGGCAAAGAGACCCAGTACTTC.

This chain links TRBV18 with TRBJ2-5; 10 bases match TRBD2. After removal of 3 bases from V and 3 bases from J, the junction contained 10 bases not matched to a gene. The CDR3 covers 17 residues. Germline-derived CDR1 and CDR2 are KGHSH and LQKENI. As DNA, the CDR3 is TGTGCCAGCTCACCCGGAGCGGGGGGGCCTAGGAAAGAGACCCAGTACTTC. Encoded protein: CASSPGAGGPRKETQYF. Full variable domain (remainder filled in from reference TRBV18 and TRBJ2-5): NAGVMQNPRHLVRRRGQEARLRCSPMKGHSHVYWYRQLPEEGLKFMVYLQKENIIDESGMPKERFSAEFPKEGPSILRIQQVVRGDSAAYFCASSPGAGGPRKETQYFGPGTRLLVL.